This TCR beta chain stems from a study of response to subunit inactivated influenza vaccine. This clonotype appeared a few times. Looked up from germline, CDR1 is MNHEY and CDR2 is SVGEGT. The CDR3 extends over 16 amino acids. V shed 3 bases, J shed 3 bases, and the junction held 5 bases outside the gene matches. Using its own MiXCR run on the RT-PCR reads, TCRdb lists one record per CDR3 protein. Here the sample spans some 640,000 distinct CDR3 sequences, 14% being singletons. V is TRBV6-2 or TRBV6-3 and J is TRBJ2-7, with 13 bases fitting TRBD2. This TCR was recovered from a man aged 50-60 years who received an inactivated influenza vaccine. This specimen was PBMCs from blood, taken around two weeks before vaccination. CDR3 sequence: CASSYSTSGGIYEQYF. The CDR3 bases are TGTGCCAGCAGTTATTCGACTAGCGGGGGGATCTACGAGCAGTACTTC.